A single sample is the source of the 20 T cell receptor beta chains below, sequenced in a study of blood T cell repertoires in COVID-19. The method was immunoSEQ multiplex PCR; TCRdb's version includes in-frame clones alone and lacks a portion of them. The table includes approximately 460,000 clones, roughly nine tenths detected once. Source material: peripheral blood. The receptors come from a man younger than 35 with COVID-19, enrolled during active disease.

The gene calls are TRBV7-9 and TRBJ2-5; the match to TRBD2 covers 7 bases. The CDR3 has 14 residues. Losses at the gene ends were 3 bases for V and 5 bases for J; bases not matched to a gene: 6. Germline V CDR1 and CDR2: SEHNR, FQNEAQ (reference sequence). CDR3 sequence reads: CASSFGLVGETQYF. The CDR3 nucleotides are TGTGCCAGCAGCTTTGGACTAGTCGGGGAGACCCAGTACTTC.

In its sample, this clone was seen once. V and J are TRBV5-1 and TRBJ1-1, with D possibly being TRBD1 (6 bases). Deletions cut 4 bases from V and 1 base from J, with 11 bases between. The CDR3 length is 14 residues. Germline assignment: CDR1 SGHRS and CDR2 YFSETQ. CDR3 in DNA: TGCGCCAGCAGCCCGCGACAGGAGAACACTGAAGCTTTCTTT. It translates to CASSPRQENTEAFF.

The chain is built from TRBV27 and TRBJ2-1; D is possibly TRBD2 (6 bases). V lost 0 bases to trimming and J lost 8 bases, with 14 bases between them. The germline gives CDR1 MNHEY, CDR2 SMNVEV (reference sequence). The CDR3 spans 15 residues. The CDR3: CASSLSLGGRDEQFF. In nucleotides, the CDR3 is TGTGCCAGCAGTTTATCGTTGGGGGGAAGGGATGAGCAGTTCTTC.

This clone was seen more than once but under ten times. This chain joins TRBV6-6 and TRBJ1-5, with D unclear. Between the trimmed V and J ends, which lost 0 bases and 7 bases, there was a span of 16 bases. Germline-derived CDR1 and CDR2 are MNHNY and SVGAGI (reference sequence). This CDR3 is 16 amino acids long. The CDR3 region is CASSYSKVEEGQPQHF. The CDR3 DNA reads TGTGCCAGCAGTTACTCGAAAGTGGAGGAGGGCCAGCCCCAGCATTTT.

The chain recombines TRBV5-1 with TRBJ1-2; maybe TRBD1 (5 bases). Between the trimmed V and J ends, which lost 4 bases and 8 bases, there was a span of 15 bases. Germline CDR1 is SGHRS and CDR2 is YFSETQ. CDR3 length: 13 amino acids. CDR3 residues: CASSGTGFLGYTF. Written as DNA, the CDR3 is TGCGCCAGCAGCGGAACAGGTTTTCTAGGCTACACCTTC. Full variable domain (missing parts from reference TRBV5-1 and TRBJ1-2): KAGVTQTPRYLIKTRGQQVTLSCSPISGHRSVSWYQQTPGQGLQFLFEYFSETQRNKGNFPGRFSGRQFSNSRSEMNVSTLELGDSALYLCASSGTGFLGYTFGSGTRLTVV.

The V gene is TRBV4-2, the J gene TRBJ2-2, with 9 bases matching TRBD2. Per germline, CDR1 LGHNA and CDR2 YNFKEQ. The junction had 17 bases not matched to a gene; V was cut back by 0 bases and J by 0 bases. This CDR3 spans 22 amino acids. This chain's CDR3 is CASSQEYSGWLAGRPNTGELFF. CDR3 nucleotides: TGTGCCAGCAGCCAAGAGTACTCTGGTTGGCTAGCGGGACGACCGAACACCGGGGAGCTGTTTTTT.

The chain is built from TRBV11-2 and TRBJ2-3, with 10 bases matching TRBD1. This CDR3 spans 15 amino acids. V lost 4 bases, J lost 2 bases, and 3 bases stayed unmatched. Per germline, CDR1 SGHAT and CDR2 FQNNGV. The CDR3 loop is CASSSGQGDTDTQYF. For the CDR3, the DNA is TGTGCCAGCAGCTCCGGACAGGGGGACACAGATACGCAGTATTTT.

The V gene is TRBV2, the J gene TRBJ2-1, with TRBD1 as a possible D gene (5 bases). This CDR3 has 13 amino acids. Per the germline V gene, CDR1 is SNHLY and CDR2 is FYNNEI. Trimming took 6 bases from V and 9 from J, leaving 15 bases between them. The CDR3 bases are TGTGCCAGCAGGGACCCCCAGGGTACTGAGCAGTTCTTC. It is translated as CASRDPQGTEQFF.

The chain combines TRBV19 with TRBJ2-1; TRBD2 matches at 9 bases. Germline values: CDR1 LNHDA, CDR2 SQIVND (reference sequence). The CDR3 covers 15 residues. Trimming took 5 bases from V and 4 from J; bases not matched to a gene: 6. CDR3 in amino acids: CASSLIAGVYNEQFF. CDR3 DNA: TGTGCCAGTAGTTTGATAGCGGGGGTGTACAATGAGCAGTTCTTC.

The J gene is TRBJ2-1, the V gene TRBV7-2; 7 bases fit TRBD2. This CDR3 is 17 amino acids long. Germline V gene sequence: CDR1 SGHTA, CDR2 FQGNSA. V shed 2 bases, J shed 7 bases, and the junction held 14 bases outside the gene matches. CDR3 bases: TGTGCCAGCAGCTTATGGGGCCTAGCGGCCCTCGGGAATGAGCAGTTCTTC. Its protein product is CASSLWGLAALGNEQFF.

This clone appeared a single time. The chain employs TRBV18 and TRBJ2-7; 8 bases fit TRBD2. V lost 6 bases and J lost 5; bases outside the gene matches: 9. CDR3 length equals 14 residues. CDR1 KGHSH and CDR2 LQKENI come from the germline V gene. CDR3 bases: TGTGCCAGCTCCATCGACCCCGGGAGGGACGAGCAGTACTTC. It encodes CASSIDPGRDEQYF.

J is TRBJ2-4 and V is TRBV28, with D perhaps matching TRBD1 (6 bases). V lost 3 bases and J lost 6, with 21 bases in between. The CDR3 has 17 residues. Germline V gene data show CDR1 as MDHEN and CDR2 as SYDVKM. The CDR3 DNA sequence: TGTGCCAGCAGTTTGAGGGGGATGGGGGCCTCCGTAAACATTCAGTACTTC. Translating gives CASSLRGMGASVNIQYF.

V is TRBV5-1 and J is TRBJ2-4, with TRBD2 matching over 10 bases. Germline V gene data show CDR1 as SGHRS and CDR2 as YFSETQ. This CDR3 comprises 16 residues. Unmatched junction bases numbered 11, after V lost 9 bases and J lost 2 bases. CDR3 amino acids: CANREASGSSKNIQYF. The CDR3 region has the DNA TGCGCCAACAGAGAGGCTAGCGGGAGTTCCAAAAACATTCAGTACTTC.

The chain combines TRBV12-3 or TRBV12-4 with TRBJ1-1; D is uncertain. Between the trimmed V and J ends, which lost 6 bases and 1 base, there was a span of 9 bases. The CDR3 extends over 13 amino acids. As DNA, the CDR3 is TGTGCCAGCAGAAGCGCATGGAACACTGAAGCTTTCTTT. This translates into CASRSAWNTEAFF.

This clone showed up just once. The CDR3 region has the DNA TGTGCCTCGAAACCGGGGTCTAGCACAGATACGCAGTATTTT. Its protein product is CASKPGSSTDTQYF. The chain joins TRBV19 to TRBJ2-3; a weak D match, TRBD2 (5 bases). CDR3 length: 14 amino acids. V lost 11 bases and J 0 bases, leaving 15 bases between the germline ends. Germline assignment: CDR1 LNHDA and CDR2 SQIVND (reference sequence).

The chain employs TRBV24-1 and TRBJ1-1; 9 bases match TRBD1. The CDR3 spans 15 residues. Germline CDR1 and CDR2: KGHDR and SFDVKD. V lost 2 bases to trimming and J lost 3 bases; unmatched junction nucleotides: 3. The CDR3 DNA follows: TGTGCCACCAGTGATTCAAGGACAGGGGACACTGAAGCTTTCTTT. This sequence encodes CATSDSRTGDTEAFF.

The chain uses TRBV5-1 and TRBJ2-7, with 9 bases lining up with TRBD2. The CDR3 consists of 16 residues. Germline V gene data show CDR1 as SGHRS and CDR2 as YFSETQ. The ends lost 0 bases at V and 6 bases at J; junction bases unmatched: 10. The DNA of the CDR3 is TGCGCCAGCAGCTTGGCTCTGGCGGGAGGGCCGGGCGAGCAGTACTTC. It is translated as CASSLALAGGPGEQYF. Full variable domain (rest looked up from reference TRBV5-1 and TRBJ2-7): KAGVTQTPRYLIKTRGQQVTLSCSPISGHRSVSWYQQTPGQGLQFLFEYFSETQRNKGNFPGRFSGRQFSNSRSEMNVSTLELGDSALYLCASSLALAGGPGEQYFGPGTRLTVT.

This sequence joins TRBV18 and TRBJ2-3; 11 positions match TRBD1. V gave up 5 bases and J gave up 2 bases; unmatched junction bases: 3. The CDR3 runs to 15 residues. Germline V gives CDR1 KGHSH, CDR2 LQKENI. The chain's CDR3 is CASSAGQGVTDTQYF. Here the CDR3 DNA reads TGTGCCAGCTCAGCGGGACAGGGGGTCACAGATACGCAGTATTTT.

The V gene is TRBV15, the J gene TRBJ1-5; 7 bases fit TRBD1. V shed 1 base and J 2 bases; nucleotides not matched to a gene: 8. This CDR3 is 17 amino acids long. Germline assignment: CDR1 LNHNV and CDR2 YYDKDF (reference sequence). Here the CDR3 reads CATSRGTGVSGNQPQHF. DNA of the CDR3: TGTGCCACCAGCAGAGGCACAGGGGTGTCGGGCAATCAGCCCCAGCATTTT.

The chain couples TRBV5-1 to TRBJ2-7; D is perhaps TRBD1 (6 bases). V lost 5 bases, J lost 2 bases, and 17 bases lay in between. The length of the CDR3 is 15 residues. Germline CDR1 and CDR2: SGHRS and YFSETQ. Here the CDR3 DNA reads TGCGCCAGCAGTTCCGGGACACCCTGGGCCTACGAGCAGTACTTC. Translation: CASSSGTPWAYEQYF.